This entry lists 16 T cell receptor beta chains sequenced from one sample in a study of cytomegalovirus exposure and HLA in healthy donors. PCR used 60 Vbeta primers and 13 Jbeta primers. Profiling relied on immunoSEQ multiplex PCR, and the TCRdb table lists in-frame clones only, not all of them. This table holds about 190,000 clones, approximately 85% found once. Sequenced sample: PBMCs. The receptors derive from a man in his late teens or twenties in good health and CMV-seronegative.

The chain has TRBV4-3 and TRBJ2-2, with a weak D call TRBD1 (6 bases). Germline-derived CDR1 and CDR2 are LGHNA and YSLEER. Deletions cut 0 bases from V and 6 bases from J, with 20 bases between. This CDR3 region has 18 residues. The CDR3 reads CASSQDRVGHAKAGELFF. The CDR3 DNA is TGCGCCAGCAGCCAAGATCGGGTGGGACATGCGAAAGCCGGGGAGCTGTTTTTT.

This clone showed up just a few times. The CDR3, as DNA: TGTGCCAGCAGCCAAGAGGGTCCTAGCGGGATCGGCAATGAGCAGTTCTTC. As protein: CASSQEGPSGIGNEQFF. The gene calls are TRBV14 and TRBJ2-1, with TRBD2 matching over 9 bases. Per germline, CDR1 SGHDN and CDR2 FVKESK. Unmatched junction bases numbered 9, after V lost 0 bases and J lost 6 bases. This CDR3 spans 17 amino acids.

V usage is TRBV19 and J usage is TRBJ2-3, with 12 bases lining up with TRBD1. The CDR3 totals 15 residues. V lost 6 bases and J lost 4; bases outside the gene matches: 5. Germline V gene sequence: CDR1 LNHDA, CDR2 SQIVND (reference sequence). The DNA for the CDR3 is TGTGCCAGTAGATCCCGGGACAGGGGGCCAGATACGCAGTATTTT. Protein sequence: CASRSRDRGPDTQYF.

The chain employs TRBV4-1 and TRBJ1-1; 7 bases fit TRBD1. Germline V CDR1 and CDR2: MGHRA, YSYEKL. V lost 4 bases, J lost 1 base, and 6 bases stayed unmatched. This CDR3 spans 15 amino acids. CDR3 sequence (DNA): TGCGCCAGCAGCCGCCTGGGACAGAGGAACACTGAAGCTTTCTTT. Translation: CASSRLGQRNTEAFF.

This chain uses TRBV4-2 with TRBJ2-7, with a tentative D call TRBD2 (5 bases). The CDR3 runs to 15 residues. Trimming removed 0 bases from V and 7 bases from J, with 16 bases in between. CDR1 and CDR2 from the germline V gene are LGHNA and YNFKEQ. The CDR3 coding sequence is TGTGCCAGCAGCCAAGAAGGCGGGTGGGGTGAGGAGCAGTACTTC. Translated, it gives CASSQEGGWGEEQYF.

This rearrangement joins TRBV11-1 to TRBJ2-4, with 7 positions matching TRBD2. CDR1 is SGHAT and CDR2 is FQDESV in the germline V gene (reference sequence). The CDR3 extends over 13 amino acids. The J segment lost 11 bases and the V segment lost 8 bases, leaving 12 bases of the junction unmatched. The CDR3 region is CASGLVGSSVQYF. CDR3 coding DNA: TGTGCCAGCGGACTAGTCGGCTCTAGTGTTCAGTACTTC.

The chain combines TRBV18 with TRBJ1-1; TRBD1 matches 7 bases. In germline, CDR1 is KGHSH, CDR2 LQKENI. There are 14 residues in the CDR3. Trimming at V came to 3 bases and at J to 8 bases, leaving 9 bases not matched to a gene. CDR3 sequence: CASSPGQSESEAFF. As DNA, the CDR3 is TGTGCCAGCTCACCGGGACAGTCCGAGTCGGAAGCTTTCTTT.

The chain carries TRBV28 and TRBJ2-7, with 7 bases lining up with TRBD2. The junction had 5 bases not matched to a gene; V was cut back by 3 bases and J by 3 bases. The CDR3 loop spans 14 amino acids. The V gene's germline CDR1 is MDHEN and CDR2 SYDVKM. The CDR3 sequence: CASSLVRENYEQYF. The CDR3 DNA reads as TGTGCCAGCAGTTTGGTGCGGGAGAACTACGAGCAGTACTTC.

V usage is TRBV5-6 and J usage is TRBJ2-2; D is unresolved. Germline-derived CDR1 and CDR2 are SGHDT and YYEEEE. Trimming removed 9 bases at V and 6 bases at J, with 15 bases between. This CDR3 region has 13 residues. The DNA for the CDR3 is TGTGCCACCCTTCGGAGCGCGGCCGGGGAGCTGTTTTTT. Translated, it gives CATLRSAAGELFF. The variable domain in full, with the rest retrieved from reference TRBV5-6 and TRBJ2-2, is DAGVTQSPTHLIKTRGQQVTLRCSPKSGHDTVSWYQQALGQGPQFIFQYYEEEERQRGNFPDRFSGHQFPNYSSELNVNALLLGDSALYLCATLRSAAGELFFGEGSRLTVL.

Written as DNA, the CDR3 is TGTGCCAGCAGCTCGCGGCTAGCGGGGGGGAGCTCCTACAATGAGCAGTTCTTC. Translation gives CASSSRLAGGSSYNEQFF. This chain connects TRBV7-2 to TRBJ2-1; TRBD2 matches at 12 bases. Germline CDR1 SGHTA, CDR2 FQGNSA. The CDR3 runs to 18 residues. J lost 0 bases, V lost 4 bases, and 7 bases had no gene match.

The chain couples TRBV10-3 to TRBJ2-2, with 10 bases fitting TRBD2. The CDR3 contains 14 residues. Germline V gene data show CDR1 as ENHRY and CDR2 as SYGVKD. The V segment lost 6 bases and the J segment 7 bases; nucleotides outside the gene matches: 5. The CDR3 DNA reads TGTGCCATCAGCGTGGCTAGCGGGGGCGGGGAGCTGTTTTTT. It codes for CAISVASGGGELFF.

A few counts support this clone. The gene calls are TRBV6-5 and TRBJ2-4; possibly TRBD1 for D (5 bases). The V gene lost 6 bases and the J gene lost 1 base, with 13 bases spanning the gap. This CDR3 has 15 residues. The germline CDR1 and CDR2 sequences are MNHEY and SVGAGI. The chain's CDR3 is CASSRRAMAKNIQYF. CDR3 DNA sequence: TGTGCCAGCAGCCGCAGGGCGATGGCCAAAAACATTCAGTACTTC.

The V and J genes are TRBV15 and TRBJ1-1, with 9 bases identical to TRBD1. J was trimmed by 5 bases and V by 0 bases; bases with no gene match: 4. The V gene's germline CDR1 is LNHNV and CDR2 YYDKDF (reference sequence). The CDR3 runs 15 residues. The CDR3 protein is CATSRERTGVTEAFF. CDR3 sequence (DNA): TGTGCCACCAGCAGAGAGAGGACAGGGGTTACTGAAGCTTTCTTT. Full variable domain (rest looked up from reference TRBV15 and TRBJ1-1): DAMVIQNPRYQVTQFGKPVTLSCSQTLNHNVMYWYQQKSSQAPKLLFHYYDKDFNNEADTPDNFQSRRPNTSFCFLDIRSPGLGDTAMYLCATSRERTGVTEAFFGQGTRLTVV.

The chain has TRBV6-1 and TRBJ1-2; D perhaps matches TRBD1 (6 bases). Germline CDR1 is MNHNS and CDR2 is SASEGT. The CDR3 covers 13 residues. Between the trimmed V and J ends, which lost 7 bases and 4 bases, there was a span of 13 bases. In nucleotides, the CDR3 is TGTGCCAGCACCCTTACAGGGACCTATGGCTACACCTTC. Encoded protein: CASTLTGTYGYTF.

This chain joins TRBV4-1 and TRBJ1-6, with a weak D call TRBD1 (5 bases). CDR3 length equals 17 residues. CDR1 and CDR2 from the germline V gene are MGHRA and YSYEKL. V was pared by 1 base and J by 0 bases, with 10 bases between. CDR3: CASSQGQISSYNSPLHF. For the CDR3, the DNA is TGCGCCAGCAGCCAAGGACAGATAAGCTCCTATAATTCACCCCTCCACTTT.

The chain combines TRBV5-4 with TRBJ2-7; D is unresolved. The CDR3 totals 14 residues. Trimming removed 1 base from V and 7 bases from J, with 15 bases in between. Germline assignment: CDR1 SGHNT and CDR2 YYREEE (reference sequence). The CDR3 nucleotides read TGTGCCAGCAGCTTGCTGCCAGGCGATTATGAGCAGTACTTC. Amino acid sequence: CASSLLPGDYEQYF.